Below are 20 T cell receptor beta chains sequenced from a single sample in a study of chemoradiotherapy in HPV16-positive cancers. Clones were sequenced by immunoSEQ multiplex PCR, and TCRdb holds only the in-frame ones, with some missing. The top ten clones hold around 18% of a sample with about 500 clones, about four fifths of them seen once. This specimen was tumor tissue, taken from a patient who underwent chemoradiotherapy. These TCRs come from a human donor with HPV-associated anogenital cancer.

The J gene is TRBJ2-5, the V gene TRBV9; 7 nucleotides agree with TRBD1. This CDR3 has 15 amino acids. The V gene end was trimmed by 4 bases and the J gene end by 3 bases; junction bases not matched to a gene: 9. In germline, CDR1 is SGDLS, CDR2 YYNGEE. For the CDR3, the DNA is TGTGCCAGCAGCTCGCAAGGACAGGTAAAAGAGACCCAGTACTTC. This translates into CASSSQGQVKETQYF. The whole variable domain, filled in from reference TRBV9 and TRBJ2-5, reads DSGVTQTPKHLITATGQRVTLRCSPRSGDLSVYWYQQSLDQGLQFLIQYYNGEERAKGNILERFSAQQFPDLHSELNLSSLELGDSALYFCASSSQGQVKETQYFGPGTRLLVL.

This clone was detected once. The gene calls are TRBV7-6 and TRBJ2-7, with 9 nucleotides matching TRBD1. J gave up 6 bases and V 0 bases, and 3 bases lay outside the gene matches. In germline, CDR1 is SGHVS, CDR2 FNYEAQ. The CDR3 totals 14 residues. The CDR3 spells CASSLAGTGSEQYF. CDR3 nucleotide sequence: TGTGCCAGCAGCTTAGCTGGGACAGGGAGCGAGCAGTACTTC.

V and J are TRBV18 and TRBJ2-2; 9 bases are a match to TRBD1. The CDR3 sequence is 18 residues long. The germline CDR1 and CDR2 sequences are KGHSH and LQKENI. The V and J ends lost 3 bases and 5 bases, in that order; junction bases with no gene match: 13. Here the CDR3 reads CASSPLRTGTGTTGELFF. The CDR3 DNA sequence: TGTGCCAGCTCACCGCTACGAACCGGGACAGGGACGACCGGGGAGCTGTTTTTT.

This chain links TRBV6-6 with TRBJ1-3; D possibly corresponds to TRBD1 (5 bases). Trimming stripped 2 bases from V and 0 bases from J, with 8 bases between. The germline gives CDR1 MNHNY, CDR2 SVGAGI (reference sequence). The CDR3 length is 15 residues. CDR3 region: CASSYQGSSGNTIYF. CDR3 sequence (DNA): TGTGCCAGCAGTTACCAGGGAAGCTCTGGAAACACCATATATTTT.

The chain joins TRBV29-1 to TRBJ2-2; the D is unclear. CDR1 SQVTM and CDR2 ANQGSEA come from the germline V gene. The CDR3 totals 14 residues. Trimming took 6 bases from V and 3 from J, leaving 14 bases between them. The CDR3 DNA reads TGCAGCGTCCTCATAGGGTGGGACACCGGGGAGCTGTTTTTT. Translating it yields CSVLIGWDTGELFF.

This clone is labeled hyperexpanded. The rearrangement joins TRBV6-1 to TRBJ1-2; weak D call: TRBD1 (5 bases). Germline assignment: CDR1 MNHNS and CDR2 SASEGT. CDR3 length equals 16 residues. V lost 3 bases and J 1 base, leaving 15 bases between the germline ends. CDR3 nucleotides: TGTGCCAGCAGTGATGTGACCGGGACGGGTAACTATGGCTACACCTTC. Amino acid sequence: CASSDVTGTGNYGYTF.

V gene TRBV6-5 combines with J gene TRBJ2-1; D is possibly TRBD2 (5 bases). The V end was cut by 8 bases, the J end by 6 bases, with 5 bases between. The CDR3 runs to 10 residues. CDR1 and CDR2 (germline): MNHEY, SVGAGI. DNA for the CDR3: TGTGCCAGCGGGAGCAATGAGCAGTTCTTC. This codes for CASGSNEQFF.

The chain carries TRBV2 and TRBJ1-1; the match to TRBD1 covers 7 bases. The CDR3 has 15 residues. Losses at the gene ends were 6 bases for V and 1 base for J; bases not matched to a gene: 8. Germline V gives CDR1 SNHLY, CDR2 FYNNEI. DNA for the CDR3: TGTGCCAGCAGAGGCAGGGGGGGACGGAACACTGAAGCTTTCTTT. Amino acid sequence: CASRGRGGRNTEAFF.

The chain carries TRBV5-4 and TRBJ2-5; no firm D call. Deletions cut 1 base from V and 4 bases from J, with 11 bases between. This CDR3 is 14 amino acids long. The germline CDR1 and CDR2 sequences are SGHNT and YYREEE (reference sequence). The CDR3, as DNA: TGTGCCAGCAGCTTGTTGATAGGCCCAGAGACCCAGTACTTC. Protein sequence: CASSLLIGPETQYF.

This clone occurred once. The rearrangement uses TRBV30 and TRBJ2-7, with no clear D. Between the trimmed V and J ends, which lost 4 bases and 0 bases, there was a span of 7 bases. CDR3 length equals 12 residues. Germline V gene sequence: CDR1 GTSNPN, CDR2 SVGIG (reference sequence). The CDR3 loop reads CAWKRSSYEQYF. Here the CDR3 DNA reads TGTGCCTGGAAAAGGAGCTCCTACGAGCAGTACTTC.

The chain employs TRBV5-8 and TRBJ2-1; 10 nucleotides line up with TRBD1. V was pared by 10 bases and J by 4 bases, with 11 bases of the junction left unmatched. CDR1 and CDR2 (germline): SGHTS, YDEGEE. This CDR3 is 15 amino acids long. CDR3 protein: CAGESGTGEYNEQFF. In DNA, the CDR3 is TGTGCCGGTGAATCCGGGACAGGGGAATACAATGAGCAGTTCTTC.

The chain is built from TRBV15 and TRBJ2-7; tentative D call: TRBD2 (5 bases). V lost 0 bases to trimming and J lost 6 bases, with 12 bases between them. The germline V gene has CDR1 LNHNV and CDR2 YYDKDF (reference sequence). The CDR3 consists of 14 residues. The CDR3 spells CATSRDLGGLEQYF. The CDR3 coding sequence is TGTGCCACCAGCAGAGATTTGGGCGGGCTCGAGCAGTACTTC.

The V gene is TRBV6-5, the J gene TRBJ2-5; D assignment may be TRBD1 or TRBD2 (6 bases each). Germline-derived CDR1 and CDR2 are MNHEY and SVGAGI. The CDR3 has 12 amino acids. V was pared by 5 bases and J by 4 bases, with 8 bases between. CDR3 amino acids: CASSPGAETQYF. As DNA, the CDR3 is TGTGCCAGCAGTCCGGGGGCAGAGACCCAGTACTTC.

The sample holds a few counts of this clone. The chain uses TRBV19 and TRBJ2-1; the match to TRBD1 covers 7 bases. Germline V gives CDR1 LNHDA, CDR2 SQIVND (reference sequence). This CDR3 region has 15 residues. V was pared by 2 bases and J by 2 bases, with 3 bases of the junction left unmatched. The CDR3 DNA is TGTGCCAGTAGTATATGGACAGGTCCCTACAATGAGCAGTTCTTC. This encodes CASSIWTGPYNEQFF.

The chain uses TRBV18 and TRBJ1-2; 8 positions match TRBD1. Trimming cost V 3 bases and J 0 bases; bases outside gene matches: 6. This CDR3 comprises 16 residues. From germline, CDR1 is KGHSH and CDR2 LQKENI. The DNA of the CDR3 is TGTGCCAGCTCACCCGGACAGGGAAGAGCTAACTATGGCTACACCTTC. Amino acid sequence: CASSPGQGRANYGYTF. Complete variable domain (other parts from reference TRBV18 and TRBJ1-2): NAGVMQNPRHLVRRRGQEARLRCSPMKGHSHVYWYRQLPEEGLKFMVYLQKENIIDESGMPKERFSAEFPKEGPSILRIQQVVRGDSAAYFCASSPGQGRANYGYTFGSGTRLTVV.

V usage is TRBV4-3 and J usage is TRBJ2-3; TRBD1 matches at 11 bases. This CDR3 is built from 18 residues. The V and J ends lost 0 bases and 5 bases, in that order; junction bases with no gene match: 10. Germline assignment: CDR1 LGHNA and CDR2 YSLEER. CDR3 nucleotide sequence: TGCGCCAGCAGCCAAGATTTTTTCCGGACAGGGGGCAGAGATACGCAGTATTTT. Translating gives CASSQDFFRTGGRDTQYF.

The gene calls are TRBV21-1 and TRBJ1-4; TRBD1 is taken as the D call from the table, unchecked against the DNA. TRBV21-1 is a pseudogene locus. CDR3 size: 17 residues. CDR3 in DNA: TGTGCCAGCAGCAAATACCGCCAAACAGGGACTAATGAAAAACTGTTTTTT. Its translation: CASSKYRQTGTNEKLFF.

This clone has more than one count but fewer than ten. The rearrangement uses TRBV4-1 and TRBJ1-5, with TRBD1 matching 8 bases. Germline CDR1 and CDR2: MGHRA and YSYEKL. The CDR3 totals 14 residues. V was clipped by 0 bases and J by 6 bases; unmatched bases: 1. The CDR3, as DNA: TGCGCCAGCAGCCAAGAGGGACAGGCTCAGCCCCAGCATTTT. It yields the protein CASSQEGQAQPQHF.

CDR3 sequence: CASSINPGGEQPQHF. DNA for the CDR3: TGTGCCAGTAGTATAAATCCGGGAGGGGAACAGCCCCAGCATTTT. This sequence joins TRBV19 and TRBJ1-5, with D possibly TRBD1 on 5 matching bases. CDR3 length: 15 residues. Deletions cut 2 bases from V and 7 bases from J, with 15 bases between. Germline V gene sequence: CDR1 LNHDA, CDR2 SQIVND (reference sequence).

The J gene is TRBJ1-5, the V gene TRBV11-2; TRBD1 might be the D (6 bases). Trimming removed 2 bases from V and 3 bases from J, with 11 bases in between. CDR1 is SGHAT and CDR2 is FQNNGV in the germline V gene. This CDR3 comprises 15 residues. The CDR3 nucleotides are TGTGCCAGCAGCTTATCAGGGGCGGTCAATCAGCCCCAGCATTTT. Encoded protein: CASSLSGAVNQPQHF.